Listed here are 6 T cell receptor beta chains from one sample, sequenced in a study of cytomegalovirus exposure and HLA in healthy donors. The primer mix had 60 Vbeta and 13 Jbeta primers. Sequencing was performed with immunoSEQ multiplex PCR; in TCRdb, only in-frame clones are kept and a portion is missing. The sample records about 97,000 clones, around 80% being singletons. The source material was PBMCs. These receptors were collected from a man in his forties in good health and CMV-seropositive.

This clone was counted only a few times. The J gene is TRBJ1-1, the V gene TRBV6-1; TRBD1 matches 7 bases. V trimming: 1 base; J trimming: 8 bases; junction bases outside the gene matches: 4. Germline values: CDR1 MNHNS, CDR2 SASEGT. The CDR3 sequence is 13 residues long. CDR3 DNA sequence: TGTGCCAGCAGTGAAGAGCGACAGGGAGAAGCTTTCTTT. The encoded protein is CASSEERQGEAFF.

The chain has TRBV21-1 and TRBJ2-2; the table's D gene call, TRBD1, was not cross checked with the DNA. TRBV21-1 is a pseudogene locus. CDR3 length equals 12 residues. In DNA form, the CDR3 reads TGTGCCAGCAGCATTCCAACCGGGGAGCTGTTTTTT. It specifies CASSIPTGELFF.

The chain recombines TRBV13 with TRBJ2-7; D uncertain. CDR3 length: 12 amino acids. The V gene lost 3 bases and the J gene lost 5 bases, with 8 bases spanning the gap. The germline V gene has CDR1 PRHDT and CDR2 FYEKMQ (reference sequence). Here the CDR3 DNA reads TGTGCCAGCAGCTTTAGCTCGAACGAGCAGTACTTC. This translates into CASSFSSNEQYF. The variable domain in full, completed from reference TRBV13 and TRBJ2-7, reads AAGVIQSPRHLIKEKRETATLKCYPIPRHDTVYWYQQGPGQDPQFLISFYEKMQSDKGSIPDRFSAQQFSDYHSELNMSSLELGDSALYFCASSFSSNEQYFGPGTRLTVT.

J is TRBJ1-6 and V is TRBV6-5, with 8 bases matching TRBD1. Germline V gives CDR1 MNHEY, CDR2 SVGAGI. CDR3 length: 15 residues. The V and J ends lost 4 bases and 6 bases, in that order; junction bases with no gene match: 5. The CDR3 DNA reads as TGTGCCAGCAGTTTGACAGGGGCCTTTAATTCACCCCTCCACTTT. Protein: CASSLTGAFNSPLHF.

The rearrangement uses TRBV27 and TRBJ2-5, with 9 bases that match TRBD1. The V gene end was trimmed by 4 bases and the J gene end by 9 bases; junction bases not matched to a gene: 12. Germline V lookup: CDR1 MNHEY, CDR2 SMNVEV (reference sequence). The CDR3 totals 15 residues. CDR3 sequence reads: CASSSHSRTGVSQYF. The CDR3, as DNA: TGTGCCAGCAGTTCCCACAGCCGGACAGGGGTATCCCAGTACTTC.

Worth noting for this clone: An end of the junction does not agree with germline; a read error may underlie this. CDR3 residues: CSSSPSVFRQETQYF. The CDR3, as DNA: TGTTCCAGCAGCCCTTCGGTCTTTCGGCAAGAGACCCAGTACTTC. The chain employs TRBV7-9 and TRBJ2-5; no definite D call. Germline V lookup: CDR1 SEHNR, CDR2 FQNEAQ (reference sequence). CDR3 length equals 15 residues.